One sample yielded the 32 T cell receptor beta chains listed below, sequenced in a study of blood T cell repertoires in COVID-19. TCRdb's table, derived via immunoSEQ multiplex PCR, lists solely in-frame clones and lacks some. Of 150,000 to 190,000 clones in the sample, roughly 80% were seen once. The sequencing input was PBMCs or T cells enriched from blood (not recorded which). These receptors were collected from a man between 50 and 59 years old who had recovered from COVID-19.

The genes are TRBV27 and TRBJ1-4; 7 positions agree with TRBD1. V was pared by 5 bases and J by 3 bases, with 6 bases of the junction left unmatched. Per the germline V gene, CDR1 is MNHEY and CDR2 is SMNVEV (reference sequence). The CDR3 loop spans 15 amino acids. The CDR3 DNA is TGTGCCAGCAGTGTCTTGGGACAGTCTAATGAAAAACTGTTTTTT. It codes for CASSVLGQSNEKLFF.

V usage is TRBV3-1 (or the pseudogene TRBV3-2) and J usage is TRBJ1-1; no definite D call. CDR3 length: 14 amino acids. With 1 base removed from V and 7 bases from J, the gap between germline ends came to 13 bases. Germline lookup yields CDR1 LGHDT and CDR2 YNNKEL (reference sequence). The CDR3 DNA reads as TGTGCCAGCAGCCAAGTCCTGGTTCACAGTGAAGCTTTCTTT. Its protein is CASSQVLVHSEAFF.

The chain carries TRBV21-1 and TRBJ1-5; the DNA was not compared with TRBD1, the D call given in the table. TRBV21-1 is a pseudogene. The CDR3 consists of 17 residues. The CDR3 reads CASSIGTRYFASQPQHF. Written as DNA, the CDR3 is TGTGCCAGCAGCATTGGGACAAGGTACTTTGCGAGTCAGCCCCAGCATTTT.

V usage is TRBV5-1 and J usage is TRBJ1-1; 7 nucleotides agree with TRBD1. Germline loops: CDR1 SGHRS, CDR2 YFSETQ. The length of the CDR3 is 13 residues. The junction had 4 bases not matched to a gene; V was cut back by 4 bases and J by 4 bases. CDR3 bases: TGCGCCAGCAGCCTGGACAGGCCCACTGAAGCTTTCTTT. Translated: CASSLDRPTEAFF.

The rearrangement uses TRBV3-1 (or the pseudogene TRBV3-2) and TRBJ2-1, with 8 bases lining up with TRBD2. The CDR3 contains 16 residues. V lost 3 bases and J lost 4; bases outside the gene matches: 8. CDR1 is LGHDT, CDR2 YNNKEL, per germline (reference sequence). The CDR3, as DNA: TGTGCCAGCAGCCAGGGGGGAGCGGGGGTGTACAATGAGCAGTTCTTC. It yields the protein CASSQGGAGVYNEQFF.

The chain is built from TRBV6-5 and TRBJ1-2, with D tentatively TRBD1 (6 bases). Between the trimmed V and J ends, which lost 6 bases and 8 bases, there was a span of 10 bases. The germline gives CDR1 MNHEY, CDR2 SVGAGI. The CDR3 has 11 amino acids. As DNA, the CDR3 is TGTGCCAGCAGACAGGGCTCAGGCTACACCTTC. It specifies CASRQGSGYTF.

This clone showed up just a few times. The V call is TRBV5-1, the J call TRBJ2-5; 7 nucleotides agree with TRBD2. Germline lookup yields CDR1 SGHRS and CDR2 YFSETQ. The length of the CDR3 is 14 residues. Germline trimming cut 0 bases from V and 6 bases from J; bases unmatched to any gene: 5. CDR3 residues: CASSLDPGGKTQYF. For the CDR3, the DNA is TGCGCCAGCAGCTTGGATCCGGGGGGAAAGACCCAGTACTTC.

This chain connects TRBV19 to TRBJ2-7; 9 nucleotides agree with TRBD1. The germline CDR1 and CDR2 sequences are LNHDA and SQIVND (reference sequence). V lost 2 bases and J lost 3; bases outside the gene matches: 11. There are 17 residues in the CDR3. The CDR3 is CASSILFPVTGGYEQYF. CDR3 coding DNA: TGTGCCAGTAGTATATTGTTCCCGGTGACAGGGGGCTACGAGCAGTACTTC.

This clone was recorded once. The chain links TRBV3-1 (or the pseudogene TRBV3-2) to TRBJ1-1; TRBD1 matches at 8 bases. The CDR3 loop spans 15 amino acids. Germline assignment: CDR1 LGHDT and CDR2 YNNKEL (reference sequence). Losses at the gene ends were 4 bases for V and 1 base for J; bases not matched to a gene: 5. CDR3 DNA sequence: TGTGCCAGCAGCCCTTGGACAGGGACGAACACTGAAGCTTTCTTT. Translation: CASSPWTGTNTEAFF.

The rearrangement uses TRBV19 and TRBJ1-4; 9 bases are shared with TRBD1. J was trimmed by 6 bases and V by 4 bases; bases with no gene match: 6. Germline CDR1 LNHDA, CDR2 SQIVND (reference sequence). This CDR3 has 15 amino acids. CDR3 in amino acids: CASSNPQGAHEKLFF. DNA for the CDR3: TGTGCCAGTAGTAACCCACAGGGGGCGCATGAAAAACTGTTTTTT.

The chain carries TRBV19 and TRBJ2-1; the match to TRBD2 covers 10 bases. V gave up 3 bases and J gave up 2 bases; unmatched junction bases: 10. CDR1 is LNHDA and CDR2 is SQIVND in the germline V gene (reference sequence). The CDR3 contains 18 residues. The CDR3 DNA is TGTGCCAGTAGTATTGGCAGCGGGGGGGCGATCCCCTACAATGAGCAGTTCTTC. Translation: CASSIGSGGAIPYNEQFF.

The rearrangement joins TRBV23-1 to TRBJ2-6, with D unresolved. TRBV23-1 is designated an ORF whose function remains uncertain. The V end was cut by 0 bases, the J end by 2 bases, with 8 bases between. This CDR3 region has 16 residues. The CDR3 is CASSQSSVTGANVLTF. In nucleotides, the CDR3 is TGCGCCAGCAGTCAATCGTCGGTCACTGGGGCCAACGTCCTGACTTTC.

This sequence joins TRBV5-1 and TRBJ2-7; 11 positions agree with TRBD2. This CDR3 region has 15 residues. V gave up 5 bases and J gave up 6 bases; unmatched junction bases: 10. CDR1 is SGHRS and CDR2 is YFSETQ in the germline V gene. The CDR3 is CASSRNLAGGSEQYF. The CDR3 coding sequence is TGCGCCAGCAGTCGGAACCTAGCGGGGGGATCCGAGCAGTACTTC.

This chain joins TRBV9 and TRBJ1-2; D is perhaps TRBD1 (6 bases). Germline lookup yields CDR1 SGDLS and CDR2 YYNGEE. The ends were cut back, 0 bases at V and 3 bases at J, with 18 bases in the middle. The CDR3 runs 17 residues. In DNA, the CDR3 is TGTGCCAGCAGCGTAGAATACCAGGGGAATCGTGACTATGGCTACACCTTC. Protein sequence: CASSVEYQGNRDYGYTF.

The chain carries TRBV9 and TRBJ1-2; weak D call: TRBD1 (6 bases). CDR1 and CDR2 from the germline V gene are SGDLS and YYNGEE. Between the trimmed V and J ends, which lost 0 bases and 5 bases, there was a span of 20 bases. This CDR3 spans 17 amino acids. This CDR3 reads CASSVGSGQGYVYGYTF. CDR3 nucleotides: TGTGCCAGCAGCGTAGGGTCAGGGCAGGGGTATGTTTATGGCTACACCTTC.

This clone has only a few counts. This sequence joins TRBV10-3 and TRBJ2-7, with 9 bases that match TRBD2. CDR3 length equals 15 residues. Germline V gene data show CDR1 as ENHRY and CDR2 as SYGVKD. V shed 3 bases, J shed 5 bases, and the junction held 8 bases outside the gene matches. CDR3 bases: TGTGCCATCAGTGATGATTCAGCGGGGGGCGACGAGCAGTACTTC. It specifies CAISDDSAGGDEQYF.

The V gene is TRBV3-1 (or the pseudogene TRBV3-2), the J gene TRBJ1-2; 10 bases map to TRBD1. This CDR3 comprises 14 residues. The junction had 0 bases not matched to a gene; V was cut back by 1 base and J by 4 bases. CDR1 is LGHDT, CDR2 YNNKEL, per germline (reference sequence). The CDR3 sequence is CASSQGDRGYGYTF. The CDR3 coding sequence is TGTGCCAGCAGCCAAGGGGACAGGGGCTATGGCTACACCTTC.

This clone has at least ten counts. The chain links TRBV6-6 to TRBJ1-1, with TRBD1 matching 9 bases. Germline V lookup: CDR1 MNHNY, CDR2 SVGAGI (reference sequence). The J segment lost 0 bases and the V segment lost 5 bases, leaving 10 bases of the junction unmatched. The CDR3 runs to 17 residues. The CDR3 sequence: CASSPRGTGRMNTEAFF. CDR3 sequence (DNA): TGTGCCAGCAGTCCCCGGGGGACAGGGAGAATGAACACTGAAGCTTTCTTT.

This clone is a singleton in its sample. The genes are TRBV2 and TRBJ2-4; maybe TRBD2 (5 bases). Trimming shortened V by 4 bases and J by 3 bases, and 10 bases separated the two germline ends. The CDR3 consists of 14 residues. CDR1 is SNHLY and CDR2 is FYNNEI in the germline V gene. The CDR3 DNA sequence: TGTGCCAGCAGTGTGAGGGAAGGCAAAAACATTCAGTACTTC. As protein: CASSVREGKNIQYF.

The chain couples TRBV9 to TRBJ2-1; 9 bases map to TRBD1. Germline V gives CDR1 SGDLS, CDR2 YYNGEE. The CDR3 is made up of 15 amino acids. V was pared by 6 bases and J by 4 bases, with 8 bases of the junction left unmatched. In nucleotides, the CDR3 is TGTGCCAGCACCACCGGGACAGGGACGTACAATGAGCAGTTCTTC. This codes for CASTTGTGTYNEQFF.

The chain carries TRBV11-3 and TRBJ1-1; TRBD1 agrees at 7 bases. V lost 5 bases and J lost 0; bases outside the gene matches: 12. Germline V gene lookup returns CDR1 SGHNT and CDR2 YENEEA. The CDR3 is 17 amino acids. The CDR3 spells CASSPWAVTGMNTEAFF. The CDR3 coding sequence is TGTGCCAGCAGCCCCTGGGCGGTGACAGGGATGAACACTGAAGCTTTCTTT.

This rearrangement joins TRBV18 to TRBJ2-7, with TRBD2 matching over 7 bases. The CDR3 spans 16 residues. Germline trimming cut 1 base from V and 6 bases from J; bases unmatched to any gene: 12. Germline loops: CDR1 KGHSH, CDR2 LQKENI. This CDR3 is CASSPQYSAGESEQYF. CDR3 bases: TGTGCCAGCTCACCACAGTACAGTGCGGGGGAGTCCGAGCAGTACTTC.

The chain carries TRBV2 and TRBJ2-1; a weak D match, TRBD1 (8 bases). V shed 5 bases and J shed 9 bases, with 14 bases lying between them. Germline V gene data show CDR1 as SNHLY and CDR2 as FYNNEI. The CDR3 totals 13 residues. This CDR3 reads CASSLTGEGEQFF. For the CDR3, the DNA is TGTGCCAGCAGTTTGACAGGGGAGGGTGAGCAGTTCTTC.

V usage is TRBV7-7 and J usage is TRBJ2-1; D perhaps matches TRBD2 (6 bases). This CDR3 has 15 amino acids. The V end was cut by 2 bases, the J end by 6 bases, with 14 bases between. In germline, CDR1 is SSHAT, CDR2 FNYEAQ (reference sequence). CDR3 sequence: CASSLTGGPTNEQFF. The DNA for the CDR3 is TGTGCCAGCAGCTTAACAGGAGGGCCGACCAATGAGCAGTTCTTC.

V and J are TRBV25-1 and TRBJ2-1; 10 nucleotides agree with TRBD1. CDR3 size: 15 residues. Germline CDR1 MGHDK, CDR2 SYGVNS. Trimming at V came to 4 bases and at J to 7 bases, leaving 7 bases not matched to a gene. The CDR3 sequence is CASSALRDRGNEQFF. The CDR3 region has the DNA TGTGCCAGCAGTGCACTCCGGGACAGGGGTAATGAGCAGTTCTTC.

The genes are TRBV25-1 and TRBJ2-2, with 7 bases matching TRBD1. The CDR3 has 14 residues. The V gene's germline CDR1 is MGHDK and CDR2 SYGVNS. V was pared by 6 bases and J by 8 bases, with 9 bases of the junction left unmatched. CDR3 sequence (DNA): TGTGCCAGCAGGCAAACAGGGGCCTCGGGGGAGCTGTTTTTT. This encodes CASRQTGASGELFF. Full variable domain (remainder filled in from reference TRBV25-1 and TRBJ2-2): EADIYQTPRYLVIGTGKKITLECSQTMGHDKMYWYQQDPGMELHLIHYSYGVNSTEKGDLSSESTVSRIRTEHFPLTLESARPSHTSQYLCASRQTGASGELFFGEGSRLTVL.

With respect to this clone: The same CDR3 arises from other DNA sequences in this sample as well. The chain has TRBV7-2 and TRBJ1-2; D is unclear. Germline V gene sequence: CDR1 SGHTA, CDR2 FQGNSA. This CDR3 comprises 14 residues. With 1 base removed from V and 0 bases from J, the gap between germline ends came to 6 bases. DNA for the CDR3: TGTGCCAGCAGCTTAGGCACAGCTAACTATGGCTACACCTTC. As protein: CASSLGTANYGYTF.

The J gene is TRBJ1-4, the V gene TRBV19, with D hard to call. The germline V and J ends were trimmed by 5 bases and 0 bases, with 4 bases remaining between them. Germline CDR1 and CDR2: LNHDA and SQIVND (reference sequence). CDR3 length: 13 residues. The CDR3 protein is CASSLSTNEKLFF. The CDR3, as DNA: TGTGCCAGTAGTCTATCAACTAATGAAAAACTGTTTTTT.

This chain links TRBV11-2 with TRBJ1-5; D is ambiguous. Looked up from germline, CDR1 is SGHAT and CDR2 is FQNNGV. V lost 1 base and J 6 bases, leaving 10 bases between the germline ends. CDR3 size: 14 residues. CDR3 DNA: TGTGCCAGCAGCTTAGGCGGGGTGCGTCAGCCCCAGCATTTT. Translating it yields CASSLGGVRQPQHF. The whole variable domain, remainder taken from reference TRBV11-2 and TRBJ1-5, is EAGVAQSPRYKIIEKRQSVAFWCNPISGHATLYWYQQILGQGPKLLIQFQNNGVVDDSQLPKDRFSAERLKGVDSTLKIQPAKLEDSAVYLCASSLGGVRQPQHFGDGTRLSIL.

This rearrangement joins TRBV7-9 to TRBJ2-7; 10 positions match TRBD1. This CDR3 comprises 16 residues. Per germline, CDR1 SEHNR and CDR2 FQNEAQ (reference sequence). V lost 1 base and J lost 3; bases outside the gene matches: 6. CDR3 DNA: TGTGCCAGCAGCTTAGGCCGGGACAGGGGTTTCTACGAGCAGTACTTC. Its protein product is CASSLGRDRGFYEQYF.

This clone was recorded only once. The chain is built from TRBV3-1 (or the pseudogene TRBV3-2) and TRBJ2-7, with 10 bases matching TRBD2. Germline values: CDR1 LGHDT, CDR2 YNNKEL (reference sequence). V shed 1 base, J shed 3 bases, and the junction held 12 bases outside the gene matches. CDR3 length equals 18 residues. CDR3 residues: CASSQGASGGSTFYEQYF. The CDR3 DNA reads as TGTGCCAGCAGCCAAGGGGCTAGCGGGGGTTCGACGTTCTACGAGCAGTACTTC.

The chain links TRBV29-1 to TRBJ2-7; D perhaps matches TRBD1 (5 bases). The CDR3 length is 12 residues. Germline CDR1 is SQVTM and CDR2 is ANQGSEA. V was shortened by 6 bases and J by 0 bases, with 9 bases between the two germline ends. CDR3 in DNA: TGCAGCGTCTCACAGGACTCCTACGAGCAGTACTTC. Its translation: CSVSQDSYEQYF.